The T cell receptor (beta chain) described here comes from a study of cytomegalovirus exposure and HLA in healthy donors. The V gene end was trimmed by 2 bases and the J gene end by 6 bases; junction bases not matched to a gene: 11. Germline V gene data show CDR1 as MGHDK and CDR2 as SYGVNS. This CDR3 has 17 residues. Primers included in the PCR were 60 Vbeta and 13 Jbeta primers. Profiling relied on immunoSEQ multiplex PCR, and the TCRdb table lists in-frame clones only, not all of them. The sample includes over 85,000 clones, around 77% of them seen just once. Sequenced: PBMCs. V and J are TRBV25-1 and TRBJ2-2; 8 nucleotides match TRBD2. The receptor was derived from a man aged 40-55 years in good health and CMV-seronegative. The CDR3 is CASSEPTGGLLSGELFF. CDR3 nucleotides: TGTGCCAGCAGTGAACCGACGGGGGGGCTCTTATCCGGGGAGCTGTTTTTT.